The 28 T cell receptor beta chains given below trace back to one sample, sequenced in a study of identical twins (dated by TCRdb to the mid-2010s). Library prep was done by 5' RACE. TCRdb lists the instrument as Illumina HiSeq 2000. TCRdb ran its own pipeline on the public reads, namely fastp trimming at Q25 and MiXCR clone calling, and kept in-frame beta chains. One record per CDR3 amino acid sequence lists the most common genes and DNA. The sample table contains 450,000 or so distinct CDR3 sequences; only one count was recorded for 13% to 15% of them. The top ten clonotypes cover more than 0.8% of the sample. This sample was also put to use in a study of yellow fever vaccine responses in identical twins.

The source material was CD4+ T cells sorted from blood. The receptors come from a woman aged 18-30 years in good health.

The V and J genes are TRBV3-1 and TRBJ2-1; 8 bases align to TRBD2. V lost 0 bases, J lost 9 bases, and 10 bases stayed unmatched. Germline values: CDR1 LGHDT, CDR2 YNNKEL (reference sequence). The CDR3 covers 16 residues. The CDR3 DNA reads TGTGCCAGCAGCCAAGAAGGGACGGGAGGGCCTGCTGAGCAGTTCTTC. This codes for CASSQEGTGGPAEQFF.

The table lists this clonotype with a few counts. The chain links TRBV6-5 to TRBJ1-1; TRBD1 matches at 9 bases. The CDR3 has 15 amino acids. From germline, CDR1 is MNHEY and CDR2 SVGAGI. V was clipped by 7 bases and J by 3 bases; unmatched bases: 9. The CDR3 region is CASIIGTGLDTEAFF. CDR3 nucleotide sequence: TGTGCCAGCATTATCGGGACAGGGTTGGACACTGAAGCTTTCTTT.

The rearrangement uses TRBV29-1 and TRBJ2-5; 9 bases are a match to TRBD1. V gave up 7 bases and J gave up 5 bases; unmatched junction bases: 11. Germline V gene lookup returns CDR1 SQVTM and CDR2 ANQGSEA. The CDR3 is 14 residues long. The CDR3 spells CSAPGQGKSETQYF. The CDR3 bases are TGCAGCGCCCCGGGACAGGGAAAATCGGAGACCCAGTACTTC. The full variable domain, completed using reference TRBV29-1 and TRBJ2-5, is SAVISQKPSRDICQRGTSLTIQCQVDSQVTMMFWYRQQPGQSLTLIATANQGSEATYESGFVIDKFPISRPNLTFSTLTVSNMSPEDSSIYLCSAPGQGKSETQYFGPGTRLLVL.

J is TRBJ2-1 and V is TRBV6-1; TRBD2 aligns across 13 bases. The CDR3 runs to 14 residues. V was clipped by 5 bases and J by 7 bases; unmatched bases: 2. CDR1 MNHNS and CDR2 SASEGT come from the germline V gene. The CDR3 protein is CASSKTSGRNEQFF. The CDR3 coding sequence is TGTGCCAGCAGTAAGACTAGCGGGAGGAATGAGCAGTTCTTC.

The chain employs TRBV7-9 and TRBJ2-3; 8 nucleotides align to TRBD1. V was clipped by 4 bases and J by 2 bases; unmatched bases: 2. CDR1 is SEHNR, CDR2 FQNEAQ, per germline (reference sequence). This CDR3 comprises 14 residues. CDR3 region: CASSSGQATDTQYF. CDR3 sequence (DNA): TGTGCCAGCAGCTCGGGACAGGCCACAGATACGCAGTATTTT.

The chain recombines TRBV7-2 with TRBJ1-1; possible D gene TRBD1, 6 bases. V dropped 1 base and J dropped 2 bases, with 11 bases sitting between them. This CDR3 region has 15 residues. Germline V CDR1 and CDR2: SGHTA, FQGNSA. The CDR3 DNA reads TGTGCCAGCAGCTTAGGAGGACAGTCTAACACTGAAGCTTTCTTT. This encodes CASSLGGQSNTEAFF. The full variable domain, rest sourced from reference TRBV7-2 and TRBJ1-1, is GAGVSQSPSNKVTEKGKDVELRCDPISGHTALYWYRQSLGQGLEFLIYFQGNSAPDKSGLPSDRFSAERTGGSVSTLTIQRTQQEDSAVYLCASSLGGQSNTEAFFGQGTRLTVV.

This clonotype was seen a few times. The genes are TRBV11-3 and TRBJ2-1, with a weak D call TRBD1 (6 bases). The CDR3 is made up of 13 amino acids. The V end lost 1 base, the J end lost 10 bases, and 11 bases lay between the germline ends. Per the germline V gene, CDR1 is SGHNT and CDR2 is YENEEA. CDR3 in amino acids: CASSLGQGKEQFF. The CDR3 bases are TGTGCCAGCAGCTTAGGGCAGGGGAAGGAGCAGTTCTTC.

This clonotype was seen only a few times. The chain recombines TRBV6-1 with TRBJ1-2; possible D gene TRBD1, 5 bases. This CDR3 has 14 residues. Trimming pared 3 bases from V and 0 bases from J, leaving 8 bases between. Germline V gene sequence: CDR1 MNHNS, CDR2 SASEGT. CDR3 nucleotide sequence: TGTGCCAGCAGTGAGACGACAGCTAACTATGGCTACACCTTC. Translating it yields CASSETTANYGYTF.

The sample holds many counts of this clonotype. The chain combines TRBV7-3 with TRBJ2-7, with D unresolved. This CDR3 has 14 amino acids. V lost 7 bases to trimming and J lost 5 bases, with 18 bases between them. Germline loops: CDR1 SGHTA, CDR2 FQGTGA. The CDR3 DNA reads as TGTGCCAGCACCCCGAGCTTTCCCTACCACGAGCAGTACTTC. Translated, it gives CASTPSFPYHEQYF.

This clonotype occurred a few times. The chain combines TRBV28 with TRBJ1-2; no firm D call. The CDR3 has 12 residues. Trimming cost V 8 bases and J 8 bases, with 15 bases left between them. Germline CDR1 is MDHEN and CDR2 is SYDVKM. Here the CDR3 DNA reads TGTGCCAGCCGGGAGGCGGGTTACGGCTACACCTTC. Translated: CASREAGYGYTF.

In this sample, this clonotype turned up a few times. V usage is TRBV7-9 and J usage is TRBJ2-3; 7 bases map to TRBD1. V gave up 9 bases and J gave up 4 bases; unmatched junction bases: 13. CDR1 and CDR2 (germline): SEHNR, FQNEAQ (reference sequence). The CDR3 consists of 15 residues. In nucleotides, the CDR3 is TGTGCCAGAGAAGGGGGCACAGGGGACCCAGATACGCAGTATTTT. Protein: CAREGGTGDPDTQYF.

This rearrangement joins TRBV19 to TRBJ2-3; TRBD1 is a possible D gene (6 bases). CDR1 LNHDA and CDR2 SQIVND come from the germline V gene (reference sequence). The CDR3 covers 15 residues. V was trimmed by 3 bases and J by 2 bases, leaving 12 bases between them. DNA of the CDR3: TGTGCCAGTAGTATCCTATGGACAGACACAGATACGCAGTATTTT. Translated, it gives CASSILWTDTDTQYF.

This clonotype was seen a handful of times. CDR3 coding DNA: TGTGCCAGCAGACGACAGGGGCCTGGCTACACCTTC. It specifies CASRRQGPGYTF. The V and J genes are TRBV12-3 or TRBV12-4 and TRBJ1-2; 8 bases fit TRBD1. The CDR3 sequence is 12 residues long. The junction had 4 bases not matched to a gene; V was cut back by 6 bases and J by 7 bases.

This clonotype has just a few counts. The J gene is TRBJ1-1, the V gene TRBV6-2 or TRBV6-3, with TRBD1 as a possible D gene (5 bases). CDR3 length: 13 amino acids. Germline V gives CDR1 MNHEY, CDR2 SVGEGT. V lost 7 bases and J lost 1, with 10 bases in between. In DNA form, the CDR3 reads TGTGCCAGCAAGCTTGGGGGGAACACTGAAGCTTTCTTT. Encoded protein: CASKLGGNTEAFF.

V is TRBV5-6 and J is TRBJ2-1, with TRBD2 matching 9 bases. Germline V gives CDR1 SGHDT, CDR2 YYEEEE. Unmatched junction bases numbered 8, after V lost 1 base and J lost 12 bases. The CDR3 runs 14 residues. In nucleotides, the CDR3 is TGTGCCAGCAGCTTGACTAGCGGGCACGTAGGGCAGTTCTTC. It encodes CASSLTSGHVGQFF.

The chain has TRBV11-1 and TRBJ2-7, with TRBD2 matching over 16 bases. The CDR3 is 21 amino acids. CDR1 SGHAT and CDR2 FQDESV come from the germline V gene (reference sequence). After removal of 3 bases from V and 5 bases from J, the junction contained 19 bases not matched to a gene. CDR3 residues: CASSFFGGATQGLAGGNEQYF. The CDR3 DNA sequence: TGTGCCAGCAGCTTCTTTGGCGGGGCCACCCAGGGACTAGCGGGAGGGAACGAGCAGTACTTC.

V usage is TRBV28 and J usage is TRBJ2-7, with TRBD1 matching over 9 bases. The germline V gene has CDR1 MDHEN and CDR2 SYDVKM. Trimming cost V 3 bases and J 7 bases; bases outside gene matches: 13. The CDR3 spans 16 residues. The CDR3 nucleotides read TGTGCCAGCAGTTTCCTTCCGGGACAGGGATCAAGAGAGCAGTACTTC. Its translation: CASSFLPGQGSREQYF.

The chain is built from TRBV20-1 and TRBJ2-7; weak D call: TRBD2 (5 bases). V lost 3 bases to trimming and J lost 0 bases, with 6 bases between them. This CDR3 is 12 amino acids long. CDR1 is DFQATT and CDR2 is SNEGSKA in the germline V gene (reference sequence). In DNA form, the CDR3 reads TGCAGTGCTAGCGGGGTCTCCTACGAGCAGTACTTC. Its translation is CSASGVSYEQYF.

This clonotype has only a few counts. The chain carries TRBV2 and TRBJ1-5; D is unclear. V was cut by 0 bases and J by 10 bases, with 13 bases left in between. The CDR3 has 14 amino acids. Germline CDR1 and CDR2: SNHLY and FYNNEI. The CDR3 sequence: CASSEALSVEPQHF. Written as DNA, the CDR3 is TGTGCCAGCAGTGAAGCGCTTTCCGTAGAACCCCAGCATTTT.

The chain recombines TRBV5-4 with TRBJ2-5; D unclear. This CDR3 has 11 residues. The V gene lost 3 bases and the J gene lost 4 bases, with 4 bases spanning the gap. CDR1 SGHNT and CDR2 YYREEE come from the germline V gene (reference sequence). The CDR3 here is CASSSIETQYF. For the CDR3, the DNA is TGTGCCAGCAGCTCCATAGAGACCCAGTACTTC.

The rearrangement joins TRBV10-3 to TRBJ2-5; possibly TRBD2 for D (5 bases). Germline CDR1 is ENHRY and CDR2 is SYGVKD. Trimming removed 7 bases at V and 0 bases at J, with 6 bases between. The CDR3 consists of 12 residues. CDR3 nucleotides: TGTGCCATCAACGGGGACCAAGAGACCCAGTACTTC. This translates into CAINGDQETQYF.

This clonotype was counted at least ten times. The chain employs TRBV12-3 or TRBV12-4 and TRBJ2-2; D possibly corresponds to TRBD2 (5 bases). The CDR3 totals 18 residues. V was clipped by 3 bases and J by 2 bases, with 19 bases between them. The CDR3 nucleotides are TGTGCCAGCAGTTTCGGTGGTTTTTGGGAGACCAACACCGGGGAGCTGTTTTTT. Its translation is CASSFGGFWETNTGELFF.

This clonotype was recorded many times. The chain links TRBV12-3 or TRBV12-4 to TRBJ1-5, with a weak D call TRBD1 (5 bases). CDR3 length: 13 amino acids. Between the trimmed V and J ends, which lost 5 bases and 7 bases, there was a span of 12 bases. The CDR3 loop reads CASSDSWGQPQHF. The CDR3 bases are TGTGCCAGCAGTGACAGCTGGGGCCAGCCCCAGCATTTT.

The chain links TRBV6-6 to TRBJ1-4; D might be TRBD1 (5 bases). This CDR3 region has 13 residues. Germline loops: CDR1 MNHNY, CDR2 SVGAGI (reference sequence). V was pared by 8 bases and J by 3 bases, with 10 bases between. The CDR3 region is CASGGGSNEKLFF. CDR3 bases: TGTGCCAGCGGTGGGGGTTCTAATGAAAAACTGTTTTTT.

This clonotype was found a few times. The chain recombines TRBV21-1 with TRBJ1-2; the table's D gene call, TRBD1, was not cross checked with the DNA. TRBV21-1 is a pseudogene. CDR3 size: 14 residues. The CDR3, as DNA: TGTGCCAGCAGCGCTCCGAGGGGGCTAGGCGGCTACACCTTC. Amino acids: CASSAPRGLGGYTF.

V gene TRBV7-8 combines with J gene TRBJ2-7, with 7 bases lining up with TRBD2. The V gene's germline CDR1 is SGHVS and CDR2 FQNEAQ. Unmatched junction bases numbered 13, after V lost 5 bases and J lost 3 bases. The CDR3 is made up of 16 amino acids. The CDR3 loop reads CASSLSLSGNHYEQYF. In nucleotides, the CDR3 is TGTGCCAGCAGCCTGAGCTTAAGCGGGAACCACTACGAGCAGTACTTC.

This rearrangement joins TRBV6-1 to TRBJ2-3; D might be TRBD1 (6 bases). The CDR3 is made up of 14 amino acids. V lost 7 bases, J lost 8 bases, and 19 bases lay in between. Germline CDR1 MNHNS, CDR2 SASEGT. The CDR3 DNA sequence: TGTGCCAGCAATACCGGGACATCCAAATCTACGCAGTATTTT. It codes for CASNTGTSKSTQYF.

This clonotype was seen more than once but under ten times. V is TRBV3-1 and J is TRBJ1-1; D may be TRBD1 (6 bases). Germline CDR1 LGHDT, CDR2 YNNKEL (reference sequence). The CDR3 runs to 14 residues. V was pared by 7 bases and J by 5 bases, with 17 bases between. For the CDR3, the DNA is TGTGCCAGCAATCGGGGGGGGCGGATGACTGAAGCTTTCTTT. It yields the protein CASNRGGRMTEAFF.